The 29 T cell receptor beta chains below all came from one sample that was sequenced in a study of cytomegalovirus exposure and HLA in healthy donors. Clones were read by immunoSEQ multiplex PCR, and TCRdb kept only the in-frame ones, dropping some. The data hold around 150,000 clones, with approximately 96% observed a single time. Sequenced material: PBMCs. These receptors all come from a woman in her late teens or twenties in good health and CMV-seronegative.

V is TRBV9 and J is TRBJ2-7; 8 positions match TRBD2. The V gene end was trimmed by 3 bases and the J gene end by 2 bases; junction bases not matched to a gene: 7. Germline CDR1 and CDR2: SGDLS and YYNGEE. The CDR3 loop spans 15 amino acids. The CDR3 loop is CASSESGGPAYEQYF. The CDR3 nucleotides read TGTGCCAGCAGCGAGAGCGGGGGCCCTGCCTACGAGCAGTACTTC.

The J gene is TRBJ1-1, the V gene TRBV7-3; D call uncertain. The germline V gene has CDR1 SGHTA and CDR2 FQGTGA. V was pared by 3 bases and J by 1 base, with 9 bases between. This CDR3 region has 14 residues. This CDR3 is CASSFKAGNTEAFF. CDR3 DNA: TGTGCCAGCAGCTTCAAGGCGGGGAACACTGAAGCTTTCTTT.

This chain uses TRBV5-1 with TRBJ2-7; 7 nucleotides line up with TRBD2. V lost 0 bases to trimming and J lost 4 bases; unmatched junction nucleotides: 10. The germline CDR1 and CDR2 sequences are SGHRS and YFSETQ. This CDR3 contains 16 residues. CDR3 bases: TGCGCCAGCAGCTTGGTATCGGCGGGGGAGGTGTACGAGCAGTACTTC. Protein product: CASSLVSAGEVYEQYF.

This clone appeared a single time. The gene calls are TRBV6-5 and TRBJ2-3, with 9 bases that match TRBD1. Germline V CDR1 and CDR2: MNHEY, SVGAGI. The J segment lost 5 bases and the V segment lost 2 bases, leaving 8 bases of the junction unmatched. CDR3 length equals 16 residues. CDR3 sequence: CASSYTRDRVGDTQYF. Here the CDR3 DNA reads TGTGCCAGCAGTTACACAAGGGACAGGGTCGGAGATACGCAGTATTTT.

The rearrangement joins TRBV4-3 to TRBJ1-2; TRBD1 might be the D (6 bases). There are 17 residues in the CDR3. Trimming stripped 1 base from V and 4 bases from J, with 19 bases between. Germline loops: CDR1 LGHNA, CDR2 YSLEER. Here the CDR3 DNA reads TGCGCCAGCAGCCAAGCGGGTACAACAGGGACGGGCTATGGCTACACCTTC. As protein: CASSQAGTTGTGYGYTF.

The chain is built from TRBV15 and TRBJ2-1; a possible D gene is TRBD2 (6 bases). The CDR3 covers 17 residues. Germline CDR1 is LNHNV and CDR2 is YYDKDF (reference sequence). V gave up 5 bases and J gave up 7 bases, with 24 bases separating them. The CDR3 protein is CATSPNQPGVTGNEQFF. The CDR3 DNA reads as TGTGCCACCAGCCCTAACCAACCGGGGGTCACGGGTAATGAGCAGTTCTTC.

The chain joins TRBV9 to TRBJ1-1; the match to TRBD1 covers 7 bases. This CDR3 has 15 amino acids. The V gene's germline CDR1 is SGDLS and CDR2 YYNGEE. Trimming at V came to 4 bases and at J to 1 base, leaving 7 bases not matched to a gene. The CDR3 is CASSFGTVPNTEAFF. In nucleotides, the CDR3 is TGTGCCAGCAGCTTCGGGACAGTTCCGAACACTGAAGCTTTCTTT.

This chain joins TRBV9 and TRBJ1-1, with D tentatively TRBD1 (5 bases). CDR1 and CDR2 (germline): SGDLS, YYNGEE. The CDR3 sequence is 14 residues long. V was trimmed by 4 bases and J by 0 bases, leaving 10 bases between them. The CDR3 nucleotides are TGTGCCAGCAGCCTCGGGGGAATGAACACTGAAGCTTTCTTT. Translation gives CASSLGGMNTEAFF.

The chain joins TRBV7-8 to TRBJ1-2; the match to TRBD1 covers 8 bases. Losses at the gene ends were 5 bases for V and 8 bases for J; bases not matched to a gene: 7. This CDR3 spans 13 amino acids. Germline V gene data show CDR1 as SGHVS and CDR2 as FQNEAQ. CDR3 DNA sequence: TGTGCCAGCAGCCTCGACAGGGGAAGAGGCTACACCTTC. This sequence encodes CASSLDRGRGYTF.

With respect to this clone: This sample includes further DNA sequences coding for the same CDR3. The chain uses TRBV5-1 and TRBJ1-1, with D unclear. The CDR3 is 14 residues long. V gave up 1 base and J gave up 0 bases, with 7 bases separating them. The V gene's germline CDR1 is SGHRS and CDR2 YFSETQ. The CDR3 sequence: CASSLQVMNTEAFF. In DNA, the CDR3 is TGCGCCAGCAGCTTGCAGGTCATGAACACTGAAGCTTTCTTT.

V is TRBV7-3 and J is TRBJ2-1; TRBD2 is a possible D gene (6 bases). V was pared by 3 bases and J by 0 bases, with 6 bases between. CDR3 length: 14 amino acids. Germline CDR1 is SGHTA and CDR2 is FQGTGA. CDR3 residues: CASSFGSSYNEQFF. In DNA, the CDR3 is TGTGCCAGCAGCTTCGGGAGCTCCTACAATGAGCAGTTCTTC.

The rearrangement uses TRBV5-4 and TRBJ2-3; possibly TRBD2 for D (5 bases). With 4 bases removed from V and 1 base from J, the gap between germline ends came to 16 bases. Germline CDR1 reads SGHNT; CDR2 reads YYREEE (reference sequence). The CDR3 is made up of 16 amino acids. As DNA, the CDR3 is TGTGCCAGCAGCAGAGACGGGGATGTTGGCACAGATACGCAGTATTTT. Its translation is CASSRDGDVGTDTQYF.

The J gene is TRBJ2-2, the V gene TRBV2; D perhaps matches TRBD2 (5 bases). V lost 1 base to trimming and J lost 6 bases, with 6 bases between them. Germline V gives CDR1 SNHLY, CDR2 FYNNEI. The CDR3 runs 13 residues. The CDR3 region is CASSEVGAGELFF. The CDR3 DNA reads TGTGCCAGCAGTGAAGTCGGGGCCGGGGAGCTGTTTTTT.

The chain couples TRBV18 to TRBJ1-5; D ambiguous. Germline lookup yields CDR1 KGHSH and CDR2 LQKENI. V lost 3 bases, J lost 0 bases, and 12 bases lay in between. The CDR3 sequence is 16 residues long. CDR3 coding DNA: TGTGCCAGCTCACCGGAATACAGTTATAGCAATCAGCCCCAGCATTTT. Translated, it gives CASSPEYSYSNQPQHF.

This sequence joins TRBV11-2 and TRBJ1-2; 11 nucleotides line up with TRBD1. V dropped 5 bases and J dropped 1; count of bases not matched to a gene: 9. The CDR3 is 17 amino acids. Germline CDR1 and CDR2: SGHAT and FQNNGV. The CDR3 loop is CASSPRMGTGGNYGYTF. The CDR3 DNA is TGTGCCAGCAGCCCACGCATGGGGACAGGGGGTAACTATGGCTACACCTTC.

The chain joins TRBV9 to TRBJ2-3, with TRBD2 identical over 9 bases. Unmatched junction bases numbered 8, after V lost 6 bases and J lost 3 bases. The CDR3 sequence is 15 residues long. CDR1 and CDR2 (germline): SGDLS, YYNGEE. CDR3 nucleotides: TGTGCCAGCAACCGATTTAGCGGGGGAACAGATACGCAGTATTTT. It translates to CASNRFSGGTDTQYF.

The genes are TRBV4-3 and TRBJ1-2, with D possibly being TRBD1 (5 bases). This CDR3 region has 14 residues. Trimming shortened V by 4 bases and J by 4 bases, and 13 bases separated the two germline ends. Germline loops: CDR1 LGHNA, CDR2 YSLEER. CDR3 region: CASSPGQGTYGYTF. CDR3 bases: TGCGCCAGCAGCCCCGGGCAGGGAACCTATGGCTACACCTTC.

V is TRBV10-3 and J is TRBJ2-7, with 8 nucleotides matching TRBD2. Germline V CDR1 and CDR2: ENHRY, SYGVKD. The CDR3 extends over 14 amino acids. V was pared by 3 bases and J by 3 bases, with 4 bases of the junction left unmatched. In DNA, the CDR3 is TGTGCCATCAGTGATCCGAGCGGGGGCTACGAGCAGTACTTC. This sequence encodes CAISDPSGGYEQYF.

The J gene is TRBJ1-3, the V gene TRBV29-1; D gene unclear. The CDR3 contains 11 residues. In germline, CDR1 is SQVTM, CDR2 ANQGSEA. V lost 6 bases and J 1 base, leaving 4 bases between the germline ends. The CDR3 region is CSVPSGNTIYF. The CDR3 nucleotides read TGCAGCGTCCCTTCTGGAAACACCATATATTTT.

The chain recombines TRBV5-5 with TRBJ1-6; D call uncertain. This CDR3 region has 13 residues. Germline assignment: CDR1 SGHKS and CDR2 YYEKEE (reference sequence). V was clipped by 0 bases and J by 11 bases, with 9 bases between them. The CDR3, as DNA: TGTGCCAGCAGCTTGGGAGGGTTTACACCCCTCCACTTT. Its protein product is CASSLGGFTPLHF.

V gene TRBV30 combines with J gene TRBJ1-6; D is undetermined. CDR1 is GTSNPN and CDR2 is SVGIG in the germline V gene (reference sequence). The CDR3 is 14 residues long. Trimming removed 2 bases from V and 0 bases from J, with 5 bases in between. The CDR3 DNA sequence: TGTGCCTGGAGTCCGAGCTCCTATAATTCACCCCTCCACTTT. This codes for CAWSPSSYNSPLHF. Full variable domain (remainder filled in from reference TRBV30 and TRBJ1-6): SQTIHQWPATLVQPVGSPLSLECTVEGTSNPNLYWYRQAAGRGLQLLFYSVGIGQISSEVPQNLSASRPQDRQFILSSKKLLLSDSGFYLCAWSPSSYNSPLHFGNGTRLTVT.

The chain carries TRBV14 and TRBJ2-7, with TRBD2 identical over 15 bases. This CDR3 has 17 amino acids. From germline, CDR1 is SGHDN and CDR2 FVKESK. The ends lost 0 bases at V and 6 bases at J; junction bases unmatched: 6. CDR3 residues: CASSQDRGLAGGFEQYF. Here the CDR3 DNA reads TGTGCCAGCAGCCAAGATCGGGGACTAGCGGGGGGTTTCGAGCAGTACTTC.

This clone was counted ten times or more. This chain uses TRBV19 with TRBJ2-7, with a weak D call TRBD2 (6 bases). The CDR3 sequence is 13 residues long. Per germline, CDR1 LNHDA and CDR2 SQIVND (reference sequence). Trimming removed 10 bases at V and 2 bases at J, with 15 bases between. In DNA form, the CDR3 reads TGTGCCACCTCTGCGGGCGGGGCCTACGAGCAGTACTTC. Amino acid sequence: CATSAGGAYEQYF. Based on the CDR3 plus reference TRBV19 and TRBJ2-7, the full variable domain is DGGITQSPKYLFRKEGQNVTLSCEQNLNHDAMYWYRQDPGQGLRLIYYSQIVNDFQKGDIAEGYSVSREKKESFPLTVTSAQKNPTAFYLCATSAGGAYEQYFGPGTRLTVT.

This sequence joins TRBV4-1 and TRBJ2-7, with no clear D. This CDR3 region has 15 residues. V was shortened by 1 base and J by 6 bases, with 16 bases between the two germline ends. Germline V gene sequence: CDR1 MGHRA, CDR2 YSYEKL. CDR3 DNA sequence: TGCGCCAGCAGCCAAGCGTGGCAGGTAGGCGTCGAGCAGTACTTC. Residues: CASSQAWQVGVEQYF.

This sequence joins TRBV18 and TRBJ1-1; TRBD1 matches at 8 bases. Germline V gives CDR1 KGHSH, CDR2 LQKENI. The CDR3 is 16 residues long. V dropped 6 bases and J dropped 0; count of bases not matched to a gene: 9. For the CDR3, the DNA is TGTGCCAGCTCCCCCGGGACAGGATTCATGAACACTGAAGCTTTCTTT. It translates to CASSPGTGFMNTEAFF.

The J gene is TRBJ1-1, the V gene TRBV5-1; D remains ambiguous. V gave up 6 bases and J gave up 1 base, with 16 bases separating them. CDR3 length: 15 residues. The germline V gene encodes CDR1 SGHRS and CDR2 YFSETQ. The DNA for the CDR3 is TGCGCCAGCACCACCTCCGGTCGAGGGAACACTGAAGCTTTCTTT. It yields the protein CASTTSGRGNTEAFF.

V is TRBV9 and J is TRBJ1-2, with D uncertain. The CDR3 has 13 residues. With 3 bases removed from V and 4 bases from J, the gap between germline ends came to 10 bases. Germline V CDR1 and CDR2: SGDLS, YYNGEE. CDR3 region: CASSGGAPYGYTF. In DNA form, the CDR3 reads TGTGCCAGCAGCGGAGGAGCACCCTATGGCTACACCTTC.

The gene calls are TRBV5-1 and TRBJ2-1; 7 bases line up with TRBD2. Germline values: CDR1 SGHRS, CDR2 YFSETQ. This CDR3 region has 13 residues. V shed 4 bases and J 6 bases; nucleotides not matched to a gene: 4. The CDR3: CASSAGLVNEQFF. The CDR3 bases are TGCGCCAGCAGCGCCGGACTAGTCAATGAGCAGTTCTTC.

CDR3: CASRDREGGNQPQHF. CDR3 DNA: TGTGCCAGCAGGGACAGGGAAGGTGGCAATCAGCCCCAGCATTTT. The chain joins TRBV5-6 to TRBJ1-5; 8 positions agree with TRBD1. With 5 bases clipped from V and 2 bases from J, the junction kept 6 bases outside the gene matches. The CDR3 sequence is 15 residues long. Germline lookup yields CDR1 SGHDT and CDR2 YYEEEE.